This T cell receptor beta chain is drawn from a study of cytotoxic CD8 clonotypes in ibrutinib-treated CLL. Clones were sequenced by immunoSEQ multiplex PCR, and TCRdb holds only the in-frame ones, with some missing. Altogether 150,000 to 200,000 clones are present, more than 70% being singletons, with the ten largest covering about 2.9%. The length of the CDR3 is 13 residues. Germline lookup yields CDR1 MNHEY and CDR2 SMNVEV (reference sequence). Trimming cost V 6 bases and J 4 bases, with 9 bases left between them. General study results and limits: Sustained-remission and progressing patients' sampling times differed.

As regards this clone: The antigen remains unidentified.

The sequence came from a human donor with chronic lymphocytic leukemia. This material consisted of PBMCs, taken at disease progression, from a patient treated with ibrutinib. The chain employs TRBV27 and TRBJ2-2; possibly TRBD1 for D (5 bases). The CDR3 DNA sequence: TGTGCCAGCAGATGGGGCGGCACCGGGGAGCTGTTTTTT. Protein product: CASRWGGTGELFF.